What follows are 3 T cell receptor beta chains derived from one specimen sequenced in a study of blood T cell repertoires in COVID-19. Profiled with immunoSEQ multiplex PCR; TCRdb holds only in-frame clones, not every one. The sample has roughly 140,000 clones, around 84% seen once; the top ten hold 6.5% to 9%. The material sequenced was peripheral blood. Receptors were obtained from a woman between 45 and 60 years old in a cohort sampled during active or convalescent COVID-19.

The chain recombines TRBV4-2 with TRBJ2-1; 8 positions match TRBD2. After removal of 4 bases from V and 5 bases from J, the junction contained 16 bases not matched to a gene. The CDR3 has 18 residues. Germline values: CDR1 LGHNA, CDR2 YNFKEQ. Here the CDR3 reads CASSLLTRTSRADNEQFF. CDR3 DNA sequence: TGTGCCAGCAGCCTATTAACCCGGACTAGCAGGGCGGACAATGAGCAGTTCTTC.

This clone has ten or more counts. The CDR3 sequence is CASSVQGGRSGANVLTF. CDR3 sequence (DNA): TGTGCCAGTAGTGTCCAGGGGGGAAGATCTGGGGCCAACGTCCTGACTTTC. This sequence joins TRBV19 and TRBJ2-6, with TRBD1 as a possible D gene (7 bases). Trimming removed 5 bases from V and 1 base from J, with 15 bases in between. Germline CDR1 and CDR2: LNHDA and SQIVND (reference sequence). This CDR3 comprises 17 residues. Full variable domain (remainder filled in from reference TRBV19 and TRBJ2-6): DGGITQSPKYLFRKEGQNVTLSCEQNLNHDAMYWYRQDPGQGLRLIYYSQIVNDFQKGDIAEGYSVSREKKESFPLTVTSAQKNPTAFYLCASSVQGGRSGANVLTFGAGSRLTVL.

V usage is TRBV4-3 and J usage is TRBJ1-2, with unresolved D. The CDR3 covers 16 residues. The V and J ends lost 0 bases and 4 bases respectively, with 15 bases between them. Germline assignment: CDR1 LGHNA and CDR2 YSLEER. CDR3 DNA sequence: TGCGCCAGCAGCCAAGATCATGAGGATCTGAGCTATGGCTACACCTTC. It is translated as CASSQDHEDLSYGYTF.